This record covers a single T cell receptor (beta chain). The sample belongs to a study of blood T cell repertoires in COVID-19. This CDR3 is 15 amino acids long. TCRdb's table, derived via immunoSEQ multiplex PCR, lists solely in-frame clones and lacks some. The sample holds roughly 250,000 clones; approximately 89% are singletons and the top ten take about 1.2%. This rearrangement joins TRBV21-1 to TRBJ1-5; TRBD1 was called by the table and not checked on the DNA. TRBV21-1 is classified as a pseudogene. Sequenced: PBMCs or T cells enriched from blood (not recorded which). This TCR derives from a woman between 40 and 55 years old with acute COVID-19. For the CDR3, the DNA is TGTGCCAGCAGCATCGACGGACAACAAAATCAGCCCCAGCATTTT. This gives the protein CASSIDGQQNQPQHF.